This T cell receptor (beta chain) was observed in a study of cytomegalovirus exposure and HLA in healthy donors (dated by TCRdb to about 2017). Regarding the study in general: An earlier analysis of roughly 500 of the donors reported roughly 300 Gb of sequence data and around 120 million unique TCR beta sequences from about 180 million T cells. To decide whether each TCR beta V gene segment behaved as functional or pseudogenic, an earlier analysis of several hundred of the donors relied on high-throughput TCR beta sequencing. The study was designed to test whether signatures of past pathogen exposure could be identified by cataloging public T cell receptors. A later analysis re-examined previously published TCR beta repertoires from about 670 donors and added high-resolution HLA genotyping to investigate patterns of TCR occurrence. The later analysis used no new phenotypic data to find candidate immune exposures, relying instead on TCR beta sequences and their occurrence across donors. Of the 350 to 450 genotyped donors, roughly 80% were placed in the genetic ancestry cluster associated with self-reported Caucasian donors. The number of typed donors differed by locus: roughly 620-630 for A, B, C, DRB1 and DQB1; roughly 510 for DQA1; some 610 for DPA1; and about 470 for DPB1. HLA typing covered class I and class II loci at four-digit resolution. All discovery cohort repertoires had been generated using a single sequencing platform. Donor age, sex, ethnicity and CMV serostatus were collected together with the repertoire data. High-throughput TCR immunosequencing, statistical association of individual TCRs with disease status, and machine learning were combined to predict cytomegalovirus infection status. An early release covering some 640 HLA-typed donors comprised 300 to 350 gigabases of sequencing data and roughly 86 million unique TCR sequences. Four or five DR-DQ haplotypes were handled as single units for association and clustering because linkage in the cohort was strong. Across 300 to 500 genotyped donors of the cohort, an average of approximately 240,000 unique TCR beta nucleotide sequences per donor were sequenced, and 15% to 20% of those sequences were non-productive. Genome-wide SNP genotypes for about 55% of the roughly 670 donors were used in a later genetic analysis, which treated that subset as a discovery cohort. The study used immunosequencing to profile the T cell repertoires of approximately 640 subjects and linked those repertoires to cytomegalovirus serostatus. Along with the approximately 700-subject first cohort, a separate validation cohort of over 90 different subjects was used.

Library method: the immunoSEQ multiplex PCR assay. For the multiplex PCR, a mixture combining 60 forward primers for TCR Vbeta segments and 13 reverse primers for TCR Jbeta segments was used. The CDR3 region of rearranged TCR beta genes was amplified from genomic DNA by a multiplex PCR assay. On the Illumina HiSeq System, the amplified TCR beta libraries were sequenced as 87-base-pair reads. Processing in the source paper ran as follows. A later analysis counted about 76 million unique TCR beta chains across the 550 to 800 repertoires, and around 12 million of these chains were shared by at least two donors. Raw reads were error-corrected and collapsed into unique sequences with a nearest-neighbor algorithm that merged closely related sequences to remove PCR and sequencing errors. To assign V, D and J gene segments, CDR3 sequences were aligned to IMGT reference sequences. For a sequence to be retained, a match of at least six nucleotides to both a V gene segment and a J gene segment was required. Rearrangements were called productive when the CDR3 lacked stop codons and stayed in frame with V and J; all others were non-productive. CDR3 was defined according to IMGT convention as the region running from the second conserved V-encoded cysteine to the conserved J-encoded phenylalanine. Sequences without an unambiguous match to a single V gene segment were excluded from the earlier analysis of 450 to 750 of the donors. In an earlier analysis of 587 of the donors, V segments were called functional above 56.7% productive rearrangements and were called segregating when the between-donor standard deviation exceeded 5%. A statistical classification framework was built to diagnose cytomegalovirus status from the catalog of TCR beta chain sequences. In a later analysis, V and J genes were assigned by comparing TCR nucleotide sequences against IMGT/GENE-DB human TR gene sequences. In a later analysis, CDR3 sequences and most-parsimonious VDJ recombination scenarios were assigned using the TCRdist pipeline. In a later analysis, every TCR beta chain was defined by the combination of its CDR3 amino acid sequence and its V-gene family, and reads without a unique V-gene family were dropped. A later analysis removed 550 to 700 highly shared, low-generation-probability nucleotide sequences to deal with suspected cross-contamination and a sequencing artifact. A later analysis calculated a clonal expansion index for each public chain from normalized within-repertoire ranks of inferred template counts. In a later analysis, generation probabilities were computed with a VDJ recombination model fitted to out-of-frame rearrangements, and the resulting probabilities were checked against IGoR. In a later analysis, hypergeometric tests were used to score TCR-TCR, TCR-HLA and TCR-CMV co-occurrence, with a repertoire-size bias correction applied to TCR pairs. A later analysis estimated false discovery rates by permuting HLA or CMV assignments 20 times. A later analysis grouped co-occurring TCRs with DBSCAN, adding TCRdist sequence similarity when clustering within HLA-allele-positive subsets. Repertoires with fewer than 30,000 or more than 120,000 public chains were left out of co-occurrence clustering, as were about 5 repertoires with anomalous nucleotide sharing. The clones in this table, taken by TCRdb from immuneACCESS, are in-frame only. Not every clone is retained; where verified, under half of the shortfall comes from an unresolved V gene, and the cause of the rest is unknown. V and J calls and clone size are given by that table; D and trimming were obtained from the DNA. The sample yields 130,000 or so clones; roughly 85% were counted once. Of the sample, about 6.7% falls within the top ten clones.

Only one count was recorded for this clone. What antigen it recognizes has not been identified. No base quality values were provided; no much bigger clone lies one nucleotide off. What the research found in general, with its limitations: Only TCR beta chains were sequenced in this cohort, and the absence of alpha or paired-chain data limited detectable features. At a false discovery rate of 0.05, a later analysis linked fewer than 20,000 TCR beta sequences to specific HLA alleles. A later genetic analysis reported fewer N-insertions in productive TCRs among donors in an Asian-associated ancestry cluster than the 666-donor mean. In vitro tests confirmed that a few of the cytomegalovirus-associated TCR beta chains recognize cytomegalovirus antigens. The sequencing pipeline was judged likely to have produced a cluster of highly shared sequence variants as a technical artifact. The presence/absence analyses assumed that sequencing depth was roughly uniform across donors, and that assumption may not be true. A further reported finding was that TCR beta sequences accurately predicted the HLA-A and HLA-B alleles for most subjects in the first cohort. The authors suggested that the approach could potentially be extended to other disease states and immunological phenotypes. While some public TCRs were present in many individuals, most TCR sequences turned up only very rarely across donors. A total of fewer than 200 TCR beta chains were listed by the study as associated with cytomegalovirus. Because counts were too low, about 15 rarely observed V segments, including chromosome 9 orphons, were left out of the earlier analysis of some 640 of the donors. Broadly in line with IMGT annotations, most TCR beta V segments showed up in productive rearrangements about 87% or about 30% of the time in an earlier analysis of several hundred of the donors. According to a later analysis, parvovirus B19, influenza, CMV and Epstein-Barr virus appeared linked to several top co-occurrence clusters. Correlated functional status among segregating V segments might reflect linkage disequilibrium, but an unknown experimental factor could not be ruled out. According to a later analysis, TCR association rates differed among HLA loci, with DRB1 alleles showing the most associated TCRs and HLA-C alleles showing the fewest. Strong co-occurrence of HLA alleles, especially DR and DQ, made assigning TCR associations to individual alleles difficult. The 87-base-pair reads could not distinguish some IMGT-functional V segments, including TRBV6-2 and TRBV6-3, so those segments were excluded. In a later genetic analysis, a missense DCLRE1C variant was associated with V-gene and J-gene trimming of TCR beta chains, and the association was replicated in an independent cohort. The classifier was reported to diagnose cytomegalovirus status with high specificity and sensitivity in both the original cohort and the validation cohort. Because some donors lacked HLA typing at each locus, the association tests relied only on the typed subset. CMV serostatus was the only immune exposure information available for the cohort. According to a later analysis, most CMV-associated TCR beta chains appeared to be HLA-restricted, and the HLA associations seemed to be driven largely by CMV exposure. Compared with equally common non-associated chains, HLA-associated TCR beta chains in a later analysis were more clonally expanded and had lower generation probabilities.

The germline V gene specifies MGHRA as CDR1 and YSYEKL as CDR2. The CDR3 runs 16 residues from the cysteine to the phenylalanine. Only the CDR3 part of the read is kept: 48 bases, read in frame from the first base. V is cut by 1 base and J by 3 bases, and the space between the germline ends is 16 bases. The cohort consisted of hundreds of healthy bone marrow donors. At the time of sampling, all cohort members were nominally healthy, though unrecorded immune exposures were likely present. The donor tested CMV seropositive and was one of the 289 seropositive cohort members. Each donor provided a peripheral blood sample, and peripheral blood mononuclear cells were used for TCR beta sequencing. Genomic DNA was extracted from the blood cell samples with the Qiagen DNeasy Blood Extraction Kit.

Input material: PBMCs. The chain is made from TRBV4-1 and TRBJ2-7; too little of a D gene remains to name it. The TCR comes from a woman aged 30 to 39 in good health and CMV-seropositive. The CDR3 is CASSQGLAEPFYEQYF. The nucleotides are TGCGCCAGCAGCCAAGGATTGGCGGAGCCTTTCTACGAGCAGTACTTC.